These 27 T cell receptor beta chains originate from one sample sequenced in a study of cytomegalovirus exposure and HLA in healthy donors. Primers for the PCR totalled 60 Vbeta and 13 Jbeta. Repertoires were generated with immunoSEQ multiplex PCR, while TCRdb's copy carries only in-frame clones and drops some. The sample carries about 130,000 clones, about 74% recorded once. The source material was PBMCs. The receptors shown here come from a man between 18 and 35 years old in good health and CMV-seropositive.

V usage is TRBV7-8 and J usage is TRBJ1-5; D is possibly TRBD1 (5 bases). Trimming removed 5 bases at V and 2 bases at J, with 16 bases between. CDR3 size: 16 residues. Germline V lookup: CDR1 SGHVS, CDR2 FQNEAQ. CDR3 coding DNA: TGTGCCAGCAGCCCGGGGGGGGTGTCTGGCAATCAGCCCCAGCATTTT. As protein: CASSPGGVSGNQPQHF.

The chain carries TRBV7-9 and TRBJ1-1, with unresolved D. V lost 5 bases, J lost 5 bases, and 12 bases lay in between. The CDR3 is 13 residues long. Germline values: CDR1 SEHNR, CDR2 FQNEAQ (reference sequence). CDR3 DNA sequence: TGTGCCAGCAGCGTACTACTACGGACTGAAGCTTTCTTT. It specifies CASSVLLRTEAFF.

The chain employs TRBV9 and TRBJ2-1; the D is unclear. The CDR3 is 14 residues long. Deletions cut 0 bases from V and 0 bases from J, with 4 bases between. Germline values: CDR1 SGDLS, CDR2 YYNGEE. The CDR3 loop is CASSVGSSYNEQFF. The CDR3 bases are TGTGCCAGCAGCGTAGGGAGCTCCTACAATGAGCAGTTCTTC.

In DNA, the CDR3 is TGCGCCAGCAGTTATTACAGGGGTGAAAAACTGTTTTTT. It codes for CASSYYRGEKLFF. The chain combines TRBV10-1 with TRBJ1-4; TRBD1 aligns across 7 bases. CDR3 length: 13 residues. In germline, CDR1 is WNHNN, CDR2 SYGVQD (reference sequence). V was clipped by 5 bases and J by 7 bases; unmatched bases: 4.

This clone occurred a few times. The gene calls are TRBV5-1 and TRBJ2-1; 7 bases agree with TRBD1. Germline-derived CDR1 and CDR2 are SGHRS and YFSETQ. The CDR3 spans 15 residues. Trimming took 3 bases from V and 8 from J; bases not matched to a gene: 11. The DNA of the CDR3 is TGCGCCAGCAGCTCTAGACAGGGACCTGTGTATGAGCAGTTCTTC. This codes for CASSSRQGPVYEQFF.

This rearrangement joins TRBV7-8 to TRBJ2-1, with TRBD2 identical over 7 bases. This CDR3 is built from 16 residues. The germline CDR1 and CDR2 sequences are SGHVS and FQNEAQ. V was pared by 4 bases and J by 7 bases, with 13 bases of the junction left unmatched. CDR3 residues: CASSSPRQRGGNEQFF. As DNA, the CDR3 is TGTGCCAGCAGCTCCCCGAGGCAGCGGGGAGGGAATGAGCAGTTCTTC.

The chain uses TRBV27 and TRBJ2-5; perhaps TRBD2 as D (7 bases). The CDR3 is made up of 15 amino acids. Between the trimmed V and J ends, which lost 7 bases and 5 bases, there was a span of 20 bases. CDR1 MNHEY and CDR2 SMNVEV come from the germline V gene (reference sequence). The CDR3 region has the DNA TGTGCCAGCAAATCTCTAGGGGGAGGGGAGGAGACCCAGTACTTC. Translating it yields CASKSLGGGEETQYF.

This CDR3 is CATSRVQGAYGYTF. The DNA of the CDR3 is TGTGCCACCAGCAGAGTCCAGGGGGCCTATGGCTACACCTTC. The rearrangement uses TRBV15 and TRBJ1-2, with 8 bases aligning to TRBD1. Germline assignment: CDR1 LNHNV and CDR2 YYDKDF (reference sequence). The junction had 2 bases not matched to a gene; V was cut back by 1 base and J by 4 bases. CDR3 length equals 14 residues. The variable domain in full, completed from reference TRBV15 and TRBJ1-2, reads DAMVIQNPRYQVTQFGKPVTLSCSQTLNHNVMYWYQQKSSQAPKLLFHYYDKDFNNEADTPDNFQSRRPNTSFCFLDIRSPGLGDTAMYLCATSRVQGAYGYTFGSGTRLTVV.

The chain uses TRBV7-2 and TRBJ2-7; TRBD2 aligns across 9 bases. Germline CDR1 is SGHTA and CDR2 is FQGNSA. Unmatched junction bases numbered 7, after V lost 3 bases and J lost 7 bases. The CDR3 extends over 14 amino acids. Here the CDR3 DNA reads TGTGCCAGCAGCTTCGTTCCTAGCGGGGATGAGCAGTACTTC. Amino acid sequence: CASSFVPSGDEQYF.

This clone was observed a handful of times. The identical CDR3 is also encoded by other nucleotide sequences in the sample. The V gene is TRBV6-5, the J gene TRBJ1-3; D might be TRBD1 (5 bases). The CDR3 runs to 12 residues. V was pared by 5 bases and J by 4 bases, with 6 bases between. From germline, CDR1 is MNHEY and CDR2 SVGAGI. The CDR3 nucleotides read TGTGCCAGCAGTAACAGGGGAAACACCATATATTTT. As protein: CASSNRGNTIYF.

V gene TRBV5-6 combines with J gene TRBJ2-4, with 10 bases identical to TRBD1. Germline CDR1 reads SGHDT; CDR2 reads YYEEEE. The CDR3 runs to 16 residues. The ends lost 0 bases at V and 7 bases at J; junction bases unmatched: 7. The CDR3 DNA sequence: TGTGCCAGCAGCTTGGGAGGTGGGGGACAGGGGAACATTCAGTACTTC. Protein sequence: CASSLGGGGQGNIQYF.

The chain uses TRBV5-4 and TRBJ1-2; TRBD1 agrees at 10 bases. V lost 6 bases to trimming and J lost 6 bases; unmatched junction nucleotides: 11. The germline CDR1 and CDR2 sequences are SGHNT and YYREEE (reference sequence). This CDR3 is built from 15 residues. The CDR3 sequence: CASTLRDRGYHGYTF. CDR3 nucleotides: TGTGCCAGCACCCTCCGGGACAGGGGTTACCATGGCTACACCTTC.

For the CDR3, the DNA is TGTGCCAGCAGCACAGTACGGACAGGGAACACCGGGGAGCTGTTTTTT. Its translation: CASSTVRTGNTGELFF. The chain combines TRBV7-9 with TRBJ2-2, with TRBD1 identical over 7 bases. In germline, CDR1 is SEHNR, CDR2 FQNEAQ (reference sequence). The J segment lost 1 base and the V segment lost 5 bases, leaving 7 bases of the junction unmatched. The CDR3 is 16 amino acids.

This rearrangement joins TRBV6-5 to TRBJ1-1; D remains unclear. The CDR3 totals 13 residues. V was shortened by 6 bases and J by 1 base, with 9 bases between the two germline ends. Germline-derived CDR1 and CDR2 are MNHEY and SVGAGI. Here the CDR3 reads CASRPGENTEAFF. Here the CDR3 DNA reads TGTGCCAGCAGACCGGGAGAGAACACTGAAGCTTTCTTT.

The V gene is TRBV13, the J gene TRBJ1-3; D not certain. The germline V gene encodes CDR1 PRHDT and CDR2 FYEKMQ (reference sequence). With 5 bases removed from V and 3 bases from J, the gap between germline ends came to 17 bases. The CDR3 runs to 16 residues. The CDR3 bases are TGTGCCAGCAGCCCTGAGTCCCCGGGAGTTGGAAACACCATATATTTT. Its protein is CASSPESPGVGNTIYF.

The chain couples TRBV6-4 to TRBJ2-3; 9 bases line up with TRBD2. The V gene end was trimmed by 6 bases and the J gene end by 0 bases; junction bases not matched to a gene: 4. In germline, CDR1 is MRHNA, CDR2 SNTAGT. This CDR3 has 15 amino acids. The CDR3 here is CASSISGSSTDTQYF. The CDR3 bases are TGTGCCAGCAGCATTAGCGGGAGCAGCACAGATACGCAGTATTTT.

With respect to this clone: Relative to the germline gene, one junction end is altered; a read error may explain this. The chain couples TRBV7-6 to TRBJ2-7; 8 nucleotides agree with TRBD1. The germline V gene encodes CDR1 SGHVS and CDR2 FNYEAQ. The CDR3 covers 15 residues. The CDR3 sequence is CAISPRTGSSYEQYF. CDR3 DNA sequence: TGTGCCATCAGCCCCAGGACAGGGAGCTCCTACGAGCAGTACTTC.

The chain links TRBV28 to TRBJ2-3; tentatively, D is TRBD1 (6 bases). CDR1 is MDHEN, CDR2 SYDVKM, per germline. The length of the CDR3 is 14 residues. With 10 bases removed from V and 4 bases from J, the gap between germline ends came to 18 bases. DNA of the CDR3: TGTGCCATCACACCGGGACATCTGGCAGATACGCAGTATTTT. Translating it yields CAITPGHLADTQYF.

This sequence joins TRBV6-6 and TRBJ2-7, with 11 positions matching TRBD1. The V segment lost 2 bases and the J segment 12 bases; nucleotides outside the gene matches: 3. The CDR3 has 12 residues. CDR1 and CDR2 from the germline V gene are MNHNY and SVGAGI (reference sequence). CDR3 loop: CASSYGQGAGYF. CDR3 sequence (DNA): TGTGCCAGCAGTTACGGACAGGGGGCGGGGTACTTC.

The V and J genes are TRBV5-8 and TRBJ2-7; no clear D gene. Germline CDR1 and CDR2: SGHTS and YDEGEE. V was trimmed by 4 bases and J by 4 bases, leaving 9 bases between them. The CDR3 loop spans 12 amino acids. The CDR3 reads CASSPLLYEQYF. The CDR3 nucleotides are TGTGCCAGCAGCCCTCTTCTTTACGAGCAGTACTTC.

V is TRBV4-3 and J is TRBJ2-2; D possibly corresponds to TRBD2 (5 bases). CDR3 length: 17 residues. The germline CDR1 and CDR2 sequences are LGHNA and YSLEER. V was cut by 0 bases and J by 3 bases, with 14 bases left in between. The CDR3 spells CASSQDIRSGDTGELFF. The CDR3 region has the DNA TGCGCCAGCAGCCAAGATATCCGGAGCGGCGACACCGGGGAGCTGTTTTTT.

The chain is built from TRBV6-5 and TRBJ2-5; tentatively, D is TRBD1 (6 bases). Near its end, the DNA agrees better with TRBJ2-7, so the J call may be wrong. The CDR3 runs to 12 residues. The germline CDR1 and CDR2 sequences are MNHEY and SVGAGI. The CDR3 DNA reads TGTGCTACAGGGATCTCGGGGAACGAGCAGTACTTC. The encoded protein is CATGISGNEQYF.

The V and J genes are TRBV11-2 and TRBJ1-6, with TRBD1 matching 7 bases. J lost 4 bases, V lost 4 bases, and 4 bases had no gene match. Germline assignment: CDR1 SGHAT and CDR2 FQNNGV. The CDR3 contains 15 residues. The CDR3 nucleotides read TGTGCCAGCAGCTCGACAGGGCCATATAATTCACCCCTCCACTTT. It yields the protein CASSSTGPYNSPLHF.

The chain combines TRBV18 with TRBJ2-3; D is unresolved. The CDR3 consists of 13 residues. The V end lost 3 bases, the J end lost 1 base, and 5 bases lay between the germline ends. In germline, CDR1 is KGHSH, CDR2 LQKENI. The DNA of the CDR3 is TGTGCCAGCTCACCGGGCCGCACAGATACGCAGTATTTT. This translates into CASSPGRTDTQYF.

The genes are TRBV19 and TRBJ2-7; D is possibly TRBD2 (6 bases). Between the trimmed V and J ends, which lost 8 bases and 0 bases, there was a span of 11 bases. Germline-derived CDR1 and CDR2 are LNHDA and SQIVND (reference sequence). This CDR3 contains 13 residues. The CDR3 DNA is TGTGCCAGTCGCGGGACTTCCTCCTACGAGCAGTACTTC. Its protein is CASRGTSSYEQYF. Full variable domain (remainder filled in from reference TRBV19 and TRBJ2-7): DGGITQSPKYLFRKEGQNVTLSCEQNLNHDAMYWYRQDPGQGLRLIYYSQIVNDFQKGDIAEGYSVSREKKESFPLTVTSAQKNPTAFYLCASRGTSSYEQYFGPGTRLTVT.

V and J are TRBV6-5 and TRBJ1-1; D is uncertain. CDR1 and CDR2 from the germline V gene are MNHEY and SVGAGI. This CDR3 has 15 residues. Trimming took off 3 bases at V and 3 bases at J, with 14 bases between the two ends. CDR3: CASSYSYLADTEAFF. CDR3 nucleotides: TGTGCCAGCAGTTATTCCTACCTGGCGGACACTGAAGCTTTCTTT.

The chain combines TRBV5-6 with TRBJ1-4, with D possibly being TRBD1 (6 bases). Trimming removed 2 bases at V and 7 bases at J, with 18 bases between. CDR1 and CDR2 (germline): SGHDT, YYEEEE. The CDR3 loop spans 16 amino acids. CDR3 protein: CASSFHGGREGEKLFF. The CDR3 DNA reads TGTGCCAGCAGCTTCCACGGGGGGCGCGAAGGTGAAAAACTGTTTTTT. Full variable domain (remainder filled in from reference TRBV5-6 and TRBJ1-4): DAGVTQSPTHLIKTRGQQVTLRCSPKSGHDTVSWYQQALGQGPQFIFQYYEEEERQRGNFPDRFSGHQFPNYSSELNVNALLLGDSALYLCASSFHGGREGEKLFFGSGTQLSVL.